Sequencing of this T cell receptor (beta chain) was carried out in a study of T-cell memory formation after mild COVID-19. From 5'RACE with constant-segment primers came TCR alpha and TCR beta cDNA libraries that carried sample barcodes and UMIs. MiXCR was run by TCRdb on the 5' RACE reads, yielding one entry per CDR3 protein. The data contain hundreds of thousands of distinct CDR3 sequences, approximately 14% of them singletons. CDR1 is WNHNN and CDR2 is SYGVQD in the germline V gene (reference sequence). The CDR3 runs 15 residues. Losses at the gene ends were 4 bases for V and 5 bases for J; bases not matched to a gene: 9. To note about this clonotype: The antigen remains undetermined.

Whole-study findings and limits: Proof of SARS-CoV-2 specificity was absent for the second-wave clones that crested on day 37. Pre-infection memory showed some responding clones, and this suggested that cross-reactive memory joined.

The receptor was derived from a man aged 18 to 29 who had mild COVID-19 (a few samples of this study predate the infection). Cell type and time point are not known. The sequenced sample consisted of PBMCs or a T cell subset sorted from them (not recorded which). This rearrangement joins TRBV10-1 to TRBJ2-3; 7 bases fit TRBD1. CDR3: CASSGTGQVEDTQYF. The CDR3, as DNA: TGCGCCAGCAGTGGGACAGGACAGGTGGAAGATACGCAGTATTTT.